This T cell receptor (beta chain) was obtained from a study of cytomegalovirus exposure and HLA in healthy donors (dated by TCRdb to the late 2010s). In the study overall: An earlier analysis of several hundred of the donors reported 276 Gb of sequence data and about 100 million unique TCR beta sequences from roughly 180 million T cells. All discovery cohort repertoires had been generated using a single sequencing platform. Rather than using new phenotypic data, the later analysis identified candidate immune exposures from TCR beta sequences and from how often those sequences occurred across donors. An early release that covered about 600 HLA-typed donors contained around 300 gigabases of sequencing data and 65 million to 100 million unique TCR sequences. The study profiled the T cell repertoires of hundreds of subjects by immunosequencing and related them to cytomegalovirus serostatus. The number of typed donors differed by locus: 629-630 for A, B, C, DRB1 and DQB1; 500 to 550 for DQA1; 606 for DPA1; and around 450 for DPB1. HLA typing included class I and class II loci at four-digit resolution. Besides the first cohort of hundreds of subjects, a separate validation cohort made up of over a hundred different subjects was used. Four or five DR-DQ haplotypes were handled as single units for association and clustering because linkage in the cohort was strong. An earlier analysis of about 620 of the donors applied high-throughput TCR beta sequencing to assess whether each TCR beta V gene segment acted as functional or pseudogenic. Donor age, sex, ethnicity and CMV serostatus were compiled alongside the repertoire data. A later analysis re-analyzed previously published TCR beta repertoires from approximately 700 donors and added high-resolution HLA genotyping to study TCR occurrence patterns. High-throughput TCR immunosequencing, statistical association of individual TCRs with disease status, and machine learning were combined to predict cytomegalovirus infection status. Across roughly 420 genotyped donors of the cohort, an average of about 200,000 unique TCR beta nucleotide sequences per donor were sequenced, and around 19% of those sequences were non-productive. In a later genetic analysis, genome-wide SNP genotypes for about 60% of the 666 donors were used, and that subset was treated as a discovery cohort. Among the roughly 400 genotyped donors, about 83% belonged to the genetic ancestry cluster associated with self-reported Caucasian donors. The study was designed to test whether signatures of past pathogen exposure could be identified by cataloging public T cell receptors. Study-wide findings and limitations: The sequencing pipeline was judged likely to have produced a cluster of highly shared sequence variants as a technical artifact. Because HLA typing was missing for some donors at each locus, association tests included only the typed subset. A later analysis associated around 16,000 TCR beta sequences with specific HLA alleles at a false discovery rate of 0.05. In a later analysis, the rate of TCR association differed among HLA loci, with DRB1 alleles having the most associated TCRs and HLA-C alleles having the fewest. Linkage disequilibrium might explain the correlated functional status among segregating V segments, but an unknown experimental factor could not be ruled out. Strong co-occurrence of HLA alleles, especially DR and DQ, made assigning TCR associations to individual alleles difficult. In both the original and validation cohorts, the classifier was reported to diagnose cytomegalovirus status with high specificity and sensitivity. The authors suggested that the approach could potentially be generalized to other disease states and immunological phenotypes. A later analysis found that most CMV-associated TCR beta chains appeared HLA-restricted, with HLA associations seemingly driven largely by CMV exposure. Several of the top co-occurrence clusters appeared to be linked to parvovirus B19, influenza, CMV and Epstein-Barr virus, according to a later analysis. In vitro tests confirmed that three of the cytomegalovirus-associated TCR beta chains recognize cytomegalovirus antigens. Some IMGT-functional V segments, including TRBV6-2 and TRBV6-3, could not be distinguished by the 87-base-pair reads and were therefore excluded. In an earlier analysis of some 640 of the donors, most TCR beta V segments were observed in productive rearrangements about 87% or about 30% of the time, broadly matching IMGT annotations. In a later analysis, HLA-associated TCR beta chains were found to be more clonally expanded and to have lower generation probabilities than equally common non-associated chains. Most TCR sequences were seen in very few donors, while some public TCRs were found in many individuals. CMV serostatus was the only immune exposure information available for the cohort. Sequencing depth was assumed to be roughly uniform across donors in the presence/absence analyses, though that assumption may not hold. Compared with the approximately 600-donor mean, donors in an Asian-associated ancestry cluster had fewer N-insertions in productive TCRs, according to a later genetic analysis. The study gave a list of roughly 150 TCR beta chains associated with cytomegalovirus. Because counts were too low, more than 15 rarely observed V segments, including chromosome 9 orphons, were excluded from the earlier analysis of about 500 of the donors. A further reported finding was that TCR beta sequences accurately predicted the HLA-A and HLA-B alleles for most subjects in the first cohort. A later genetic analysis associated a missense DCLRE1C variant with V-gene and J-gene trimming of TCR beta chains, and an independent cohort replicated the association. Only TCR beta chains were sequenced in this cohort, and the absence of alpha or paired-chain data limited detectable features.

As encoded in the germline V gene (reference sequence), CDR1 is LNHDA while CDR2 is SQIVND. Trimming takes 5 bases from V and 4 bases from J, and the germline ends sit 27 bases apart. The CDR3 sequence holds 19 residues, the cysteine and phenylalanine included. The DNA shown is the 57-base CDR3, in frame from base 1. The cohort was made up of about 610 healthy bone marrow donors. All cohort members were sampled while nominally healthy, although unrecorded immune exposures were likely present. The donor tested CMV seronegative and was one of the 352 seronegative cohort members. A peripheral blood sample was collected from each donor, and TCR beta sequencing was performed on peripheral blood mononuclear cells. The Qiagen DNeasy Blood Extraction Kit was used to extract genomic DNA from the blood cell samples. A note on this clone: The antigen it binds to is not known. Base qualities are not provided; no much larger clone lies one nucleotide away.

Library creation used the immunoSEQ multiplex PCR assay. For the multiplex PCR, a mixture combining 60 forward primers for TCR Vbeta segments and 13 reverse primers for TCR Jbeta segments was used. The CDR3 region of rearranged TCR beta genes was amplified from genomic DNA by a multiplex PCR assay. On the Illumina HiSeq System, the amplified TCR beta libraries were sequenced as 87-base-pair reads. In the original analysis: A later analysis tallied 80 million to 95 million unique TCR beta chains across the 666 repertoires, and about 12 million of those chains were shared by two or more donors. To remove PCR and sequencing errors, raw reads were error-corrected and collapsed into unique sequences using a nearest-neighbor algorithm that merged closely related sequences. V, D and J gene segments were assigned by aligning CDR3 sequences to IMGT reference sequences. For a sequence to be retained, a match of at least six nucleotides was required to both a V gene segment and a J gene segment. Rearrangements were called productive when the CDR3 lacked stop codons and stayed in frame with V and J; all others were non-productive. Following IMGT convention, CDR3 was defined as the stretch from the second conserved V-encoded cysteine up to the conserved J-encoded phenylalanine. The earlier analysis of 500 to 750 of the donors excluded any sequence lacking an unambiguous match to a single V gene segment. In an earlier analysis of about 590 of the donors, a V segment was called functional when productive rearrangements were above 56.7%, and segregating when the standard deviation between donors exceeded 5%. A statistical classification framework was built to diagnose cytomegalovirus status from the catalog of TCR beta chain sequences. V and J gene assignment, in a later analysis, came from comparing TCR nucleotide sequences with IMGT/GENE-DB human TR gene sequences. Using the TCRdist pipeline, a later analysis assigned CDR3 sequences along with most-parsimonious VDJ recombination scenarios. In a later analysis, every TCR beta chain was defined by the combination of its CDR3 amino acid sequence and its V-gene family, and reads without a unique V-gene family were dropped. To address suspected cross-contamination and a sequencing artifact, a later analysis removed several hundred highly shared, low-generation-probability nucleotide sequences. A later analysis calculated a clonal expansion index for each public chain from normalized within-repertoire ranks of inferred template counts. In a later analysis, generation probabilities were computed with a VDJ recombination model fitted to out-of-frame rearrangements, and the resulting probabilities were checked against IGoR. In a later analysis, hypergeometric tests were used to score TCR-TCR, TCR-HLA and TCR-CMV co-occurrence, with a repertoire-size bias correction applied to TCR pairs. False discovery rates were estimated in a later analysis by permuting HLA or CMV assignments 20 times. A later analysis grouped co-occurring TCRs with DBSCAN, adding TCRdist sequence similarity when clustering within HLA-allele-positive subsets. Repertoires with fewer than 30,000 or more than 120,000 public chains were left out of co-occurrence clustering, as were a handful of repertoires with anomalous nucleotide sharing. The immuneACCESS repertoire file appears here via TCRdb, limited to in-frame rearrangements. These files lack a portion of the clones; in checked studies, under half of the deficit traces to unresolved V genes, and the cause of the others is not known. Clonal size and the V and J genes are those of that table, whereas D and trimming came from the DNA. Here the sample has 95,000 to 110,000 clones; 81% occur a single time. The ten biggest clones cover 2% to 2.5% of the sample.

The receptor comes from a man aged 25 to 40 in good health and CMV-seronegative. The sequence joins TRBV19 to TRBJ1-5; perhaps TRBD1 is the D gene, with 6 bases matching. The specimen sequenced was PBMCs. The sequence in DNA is TGTGCCAGTAGTCCCCCCATTTCAACCGGGACACAATTTAATCAGCCCCAGCATTTT. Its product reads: CASSPPISTGTQFNQPQHF.